The T cell receptor beta chain described here comes from a study of T-cell reconstitution after alpha-beta-depleted transplantation in children. Study-level findings and limits: Recipient T cells and thymic progenitors that survived were the source of the high TCRbeta diversity seen at day 60 in some patients.

Molecular barcoding with unique molecular identifiers was used for the TCRbeta library. TCRdb fed the PCR reads into MiXCR, producing one record per CDR3 protein. The repertoire holds about 200,000 distinct CDR3 sequences, with 5.5% to 7% as singletons. This clonotype was found many times. What it binds is not known. CDR1 and CDR2 (germline): SGHAT, FQNNGV. The length of the CDR3 is 17 residues. V shed 5 bases and J shed 2 bases, with 19 bases lying between them. Source: PBMCs, taken before TCRalphabeta/CD19-depleted stem cell transplant. The TCR sequence derives from a boy aged 2 to 10 with acute lymphoblastic leukemia, due to receive a stem cell transplant. The chain couples TRBV11-2 to TRBJ2-1; D might be TRBD1 (6 bases). The CDR3, as DNA: TGTGCCAGCAGCCCAGGGGTGGTGAGGGCCACCTACAATGAGCAGTTCTTC. Amino acid sequence: CASSPGVVRATYNEQFF.